This is a list of T cell receptor beta chains from one sample in a study of blood T cell repertoires in COVID-19. Generated by immunoSEQ multiplex PCR, the TCRdb table keeps only in-frame clones and is missing some. Counted here are over 250,000 clones, 80% to 90% occurring once; the ten biggest clones make up roughly 11%. Source material: peripheral blood. The receptors were gathered from a woman between 65 and 79 years old with acute or convalescent COVID-19. The CDR3 runs from the conserved cysteine through the conserved F or W. Fields, in order: J gene, clone size, CDR3 length, D gene, V gene, CDR3 DNA, CDR3 protein. The D gene is left open where the match is weak. A clone size is listed for some rows: how often the clone was seen (once, few, many), or a class if it is expanded.

>TRBJ2-5|-|17|TRBD2|TRBV29-1
TGCAGCGTTGAAGCTAGCGGGGGGGCGTTGTACCAAGAGACCCAGTACTTC
CSVEASGGALYQETQYF
>TRBJ2-7|-|15|-|TRBV4-1
TGCGCCAGCAGCCACAGAGCAGGGTACGGTTACGAGCAGTACTTC
CASSHRAGYGYEQYF
>TRBJ2-7|-|16|-|TRBV9
TGTGCCAGCAGCGGACCCGGGACAAGGGGCACCTACGAGCAGTACTTC
CASSGPGTRGTYEQYF
>TRBJ1-2|-|15|-|TRBV6-5
TGTGCCAGCAGTTTGAGGAGCACAAATAACTATGGCTACACCTTC
CASSLRSTNNYGYTF
>TRBJ1-1|-|13|-|TRBV5-4
TGTGCCAGCAGCCAAGCGGATGGGGAAATTAAAGGCTTT
CASSQADGEIKGF
>TRBJ1-6|-|14|-|TRBV10-3
TGTGCCACCCGACCGGGCAGGGCCGATTCACCCCTCCACTTT
CATRPGRADSPLHF
>TRBJ1-2|-|12|-|TRBV6-2/TRBV6-3
TGTGCCAGCAGTACGGCTAACTATGGCTACACCTTC
CASSTANYGYTF
>TRBJ1-5|-|15|-|TRBV4-1
TGCGCCAGCAGCCATATACAGGGCGCCAATCAGCCCCAGCATTTT
CASSHIQGANQPQHF
>TRBJ1-6|-|11|-|TRBV5-8
TGTGCCAGCAGCTCCTATTCACCCCTCCACTTT
CASSSYSPLHF
>TRBJ1-1|-|16|TRBD1|TRBV18
TGTGCCAGCTCACCAACGACAGGGGGAGACGGAACTGAAGCTTTCTTT
CASSPTTGGDGTEAFF
>TRBJ1-1|-|12|-|TRBV5-4
TGTGCCAGCAGCTCCTGGACTAATGAAGCTTTCTTT
CASSSWTNEAFF
>TRBJ1-1|-|13|-|TRBV5-1
TGCGCCAGCAGCTTGGACGTTCGGACTGAAGCTTTCTTT
CASSLDVRTEAFF
>TRBJ2-1|once|14|-|TRBV24-1
TGTGCCACCAGTGATTTTCGAGGGCCTAATGAGCAGTTCTTC
CATSDFRGPNEQFF
>TRBJ2-1|-|16|-|TRBV19
TGTGCCAGTAGTATAGTAGAGGGTGCGCCCGGGGAAGCCAAGTTCTTC
CASSIVEGAPGEAKFF
>TRBJ2-2|-|15|TRBD1|TRBV19
TGTGCCAGTAGCTGGACAGGGGGCAACACCGGGGAGCTGTTTTTT
CASSWTGGNTGELFF
>TRBJ1-6|-|14|-|TRBV6-5
TGTGCCAGCAAGGGGGAATCCTATAATTCACCCCTCCACTTT
CASKGESYNSPLHF
>TRBJ2-2|-|14|-|TRBV5-1
TGCGCCAGCAGCCTGACAGGGAACACCGGGGAGCTGTTTTTT
CASSLTGNTGELFF
>TRBJ1-1|-|15|TRBD1|TRBV7-2
TGTGCCAGCAGCCCCTGGGCCCGACCAGGGGGGGAAGCTTTCTTT
CASSPWARPGGEAFF
>TRBJ1-4|-|15|-|TRBV19
TGTGCCAGTAGTATGCGGGGCCCACCAGAGGAAAAACTGTTTTTT
CASSMRGPPEEKLFF
>TRBJ2-1|-|15|TRBD1|TRBV24-1
TGTGCCACCAGTGATCACAGGGGGCGCCACAATGAGCAGTTCTTC
CATSDHRGRHNEQFF
>TRBJ2-4|-|15|TRBD2|TRBV2
TGTGCCAGCAGCACCGGGACTAGCGGGGGAAACATTCAGTACTTC
CASSTGTSGGNIQYF
>TRBJ2-1|-|17|TRBD1|TRBV5-1
TGCGCCAGCAGCTTTCGGACAGGGCCGCAGGCACCTAATGAGCAGTTCTTC
CASSFRTGPQAPNEQFF
>TRBJ1-2|-|12|-|TRBV2
TGTGCCAGCACCGAGGAGGTCTATGGCTACACCTTC
CASTEEVYGYTF
>TRBJ1-5|-|15|-|TRBV6-6
TGTGCCAGCAGTCCCACCGGGAACGGCAATCAGCCCCAGCATTTT
CASSPTGNGNQPQHF
>TRBJ1-1|-|13|-|TRBV10-1
TGCGCCAGCAGTGAGCGGGGGGAAACTGAAGCTTTCTTT
CASSERGETEAFF
>TRBJ1-2|-|15|-|TRBV5-8
TGTGCCAGCAGCTTGGTAGCCGGAGCTAACTATGGCTACACCTTC
CASSLVAGANYGYTF
>TRBJ1-2|-|16|-|TRBV3-1/TRBV3-2
TGTGCCAGCAGCCAAGATCGGGCAGGGGCGATCTATGGCTACACCTTC
CASSQDRAGAIYGYTF
>TRBJ2-6|-|17|TRBD1|TRBV5-1
TGCGCCAGCAGCTTGGGTGGGGGGACAGGAGGGGCCAACGTCCTGACTTTC
CASSLGGGTGGANVLTF
>TRBJ2-7|-|13|-|TRBV25-1
TGTGCCAGCAGTGAAGCTAGTAGGTACGAGCAGTACTTC
CASSEASRYEQYF